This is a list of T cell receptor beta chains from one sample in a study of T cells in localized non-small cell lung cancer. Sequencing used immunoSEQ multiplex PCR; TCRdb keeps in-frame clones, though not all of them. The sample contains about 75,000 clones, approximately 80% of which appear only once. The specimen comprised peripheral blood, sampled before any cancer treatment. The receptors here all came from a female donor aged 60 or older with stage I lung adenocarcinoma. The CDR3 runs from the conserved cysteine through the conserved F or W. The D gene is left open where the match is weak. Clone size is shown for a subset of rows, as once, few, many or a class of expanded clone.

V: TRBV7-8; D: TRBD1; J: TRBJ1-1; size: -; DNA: TGTGCCAGCTTACTAGGACAGGCGGGCACTGAAGCTTTCTTT; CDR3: CASLLGQAGTEAFF
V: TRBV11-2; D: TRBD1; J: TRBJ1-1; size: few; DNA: TGTGCCAGCAGCTTGGGACAGGGGGCGACTGAAGCTTTCTTT; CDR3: CASSLGQGATEAFF
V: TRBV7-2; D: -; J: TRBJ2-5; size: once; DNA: TGTGCCAGCAGCCGCCCCGGGCCTCCGGCGACCCAGTACTTC; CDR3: CASSRPGPPATQYF
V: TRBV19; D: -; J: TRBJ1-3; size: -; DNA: TGTGCCAGTAGAACCGGAAACACCATATATTTT; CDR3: CASRTGNTIYF
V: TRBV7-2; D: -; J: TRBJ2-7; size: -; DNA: TGTGCCAGCAGTTACGGGACCCTCTACGAGCAGTACTTC; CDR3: CASSYGTLYEQYF
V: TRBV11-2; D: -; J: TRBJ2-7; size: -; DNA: TGTGCCAGCAGCGCATCTACAGGGACCTACGAGCAGTACTTC; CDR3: CASSASTGTYEQYF
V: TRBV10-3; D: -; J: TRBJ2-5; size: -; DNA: TGTGCCATCAGTGAGGGTGTAGGGCCGGAGACCCAGTACTTC; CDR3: CAISEGVGPETQYF
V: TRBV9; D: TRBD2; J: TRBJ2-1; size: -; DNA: TGTGCCAGCCGGGGGGGCGGCCCAGAGCAGTTCTTC; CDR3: CASRGGGPEQFF
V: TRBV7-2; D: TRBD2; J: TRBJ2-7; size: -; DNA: TGTGCCAGCAGCCCCCTAGCGGGAGTTGGGGAGCAGTACTTC; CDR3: CASSPLAGVGEQYF
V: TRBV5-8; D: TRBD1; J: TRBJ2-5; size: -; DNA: TGTGCCAGCAACAGGGGGCAGGTCCCTCCGTACTTC; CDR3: CASNRGQVPPYF
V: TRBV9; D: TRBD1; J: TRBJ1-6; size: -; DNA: TGTGCCAGCAGCGTAGCAGGGGGCAATTCACCCCTCCACTTT; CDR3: CASSVAGGNSPLHF
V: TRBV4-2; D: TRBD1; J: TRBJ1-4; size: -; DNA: TGTGCCAGCAGGTTGACAGGGGGGACCCCGGGAAAACTGTTTTTT; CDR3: CASRLTGGTPGKLFF
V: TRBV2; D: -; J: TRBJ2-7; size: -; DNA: TGTGCCAGCAGTGGAACGGTCACCTCCTACGAGCAGTACTTC; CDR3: CASSGTVTSYEQYF
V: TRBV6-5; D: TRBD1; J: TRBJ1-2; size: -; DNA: TGTGCCAGCAGTCGGCCAGGGGGAGGCTACACCTTC; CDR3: CASSRPGGGYTF
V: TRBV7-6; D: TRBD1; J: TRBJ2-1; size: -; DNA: TGTGCCAGCAGCTCTCGGGACAGCTACAATGAGCAGTTCTTC; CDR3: CASSSRDSYNEQFF
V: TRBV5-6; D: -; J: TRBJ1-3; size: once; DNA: TGTGCCAGCAGCTTGAGCGTTGGCAACTCTGGAAACACCATATATTTT; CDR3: CASSLSVGNSGNTIYF
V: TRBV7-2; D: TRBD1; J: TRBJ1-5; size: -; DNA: TGTGCCAGCAGCTTAGGATCGGTAGGGCAGGGGGAGAGGCAGCCCCAGCATTTT; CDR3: CASSLGSVGQGERQPQHF
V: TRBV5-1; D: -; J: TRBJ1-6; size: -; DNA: TGCGCCAGCAGCTTCGCAGACGGGTCTAGCTCCTATAATTCACCCCTCCACTTT; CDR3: CASSFADGSSSYNSPLHF
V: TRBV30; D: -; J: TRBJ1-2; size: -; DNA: TGTGCCTGGAGTGTAGGGCAGGGGCGGGGCTACACCTTC; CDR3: CAWSVGQGRGYTF
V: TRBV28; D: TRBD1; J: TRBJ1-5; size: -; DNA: TGTGCCAGCAGTTCTTATACAGGGGTAAACCAGCCCCAGCATTTT; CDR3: CASSSYTGVNQPQHF
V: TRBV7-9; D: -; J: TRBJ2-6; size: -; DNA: TGTGCCAGACCTCGGAAGGTCTATGGGGCCAACGTCCTGACTTTC; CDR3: CARPRKVYGANVLTF
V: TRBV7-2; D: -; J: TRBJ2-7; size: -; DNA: TGTGCCAGCAGCCCCCGGGCGAGCTCCTACGAGCAGTACTTC; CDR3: CASSPRASSYEQYF
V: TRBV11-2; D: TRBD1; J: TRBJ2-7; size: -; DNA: TGTGCCAGCAGCTTAGGGCAGGGGGCCTACGAGCAGTACTTC; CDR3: CASSLGQGAYEQYF
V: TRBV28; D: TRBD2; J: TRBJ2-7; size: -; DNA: TGTGCCAGCTCGCGGACTAGCGGGAGCAATTACGAGCAGTACTTC; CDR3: CASSRTSGSNYEQYF
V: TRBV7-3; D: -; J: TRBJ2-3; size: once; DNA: TGTGCCAGCAGCGTAACCCGTCTAGGTACGCAGTATTTT; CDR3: CASSVTRLGTQYF
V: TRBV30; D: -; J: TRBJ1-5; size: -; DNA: TGTGCCTGGAGTGAATGGGGGCCGGGCAATCAGCCCCAGCATTTT; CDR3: CAWSEWGPGNQPQHF
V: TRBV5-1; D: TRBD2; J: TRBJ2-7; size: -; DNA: TGCGCCAGCAGCCGTCGCGGACTAGCGGGAGAGGACGAGCAGTACTTC; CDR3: CASSRRGLAGEDEQYF
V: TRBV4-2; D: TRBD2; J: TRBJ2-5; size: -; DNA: TGTGCCAGCAGCCAGTCCGGACTAGCGGAAGAGACCCAGTACTTC; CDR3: CASSQSGLAEETQYF
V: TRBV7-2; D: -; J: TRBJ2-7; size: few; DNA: TGTGCCAGCAGCCAACTGAGCTACGAGCAGTACTTC; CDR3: CASSQLSYEQYF
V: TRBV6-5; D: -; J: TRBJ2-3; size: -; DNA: TGTGCCAGCAGCCCTTACCCGACAGATACGCAGTATTTT; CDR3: CASSPYPTDTQYF
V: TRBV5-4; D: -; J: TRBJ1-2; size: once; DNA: TGTGCCAGCAGCTTGGGAACCGGGGCAGGCCTCTATGGCTACACCTTC; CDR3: CASSLGTGAGLYGYTF
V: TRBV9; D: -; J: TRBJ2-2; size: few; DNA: TGTGCCAGCAGCACCGGGGGCGTCGGGAGCGGGGAGCTGTTTTTT; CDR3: CASSTGGVGSGELFF